This T cell receptor (beta chain) originates from a study of cytomegalovirus exposure and HLA in healthy donors. Details on this clone: Antigen unknown.

This PCR relied on a set of 60 Vbeta primers and 13 Jbeta primers. The method was immunoSEQ multiplex PCR; TCRdb's version includes in-frame clones alone and lacks a portion of them. In the table there are some 120,000 clones, about 73% of which are singletons. The V gene's germline CDR1 is DFQATT and CDR2 SNEGSKA (reference sequence). This CDR3 region has 10 residues. V gave up 5 bases and J gave up 7 bases, with 8 bases separating them. Study results and caveats: By a later analysis, the bulk of CMV-associated TCR beta chains appeared HLA-restricted. Analyses of presence/absence relied on an assumption of roughly uniform sequencing depth across donors.

The V and J genes are TRBV20-1 and TRBJ1-1; no reliable D call. The receptor was derived from a woman in her fifties or sixties in good health and CMV-seropositive. The sequenced material came from PBMCs. In DNA, the CDR3 is TGCAGTGCTGTTCAGTTTGAAGCTTTCTTT. This translates into CSAVQFEAFF.